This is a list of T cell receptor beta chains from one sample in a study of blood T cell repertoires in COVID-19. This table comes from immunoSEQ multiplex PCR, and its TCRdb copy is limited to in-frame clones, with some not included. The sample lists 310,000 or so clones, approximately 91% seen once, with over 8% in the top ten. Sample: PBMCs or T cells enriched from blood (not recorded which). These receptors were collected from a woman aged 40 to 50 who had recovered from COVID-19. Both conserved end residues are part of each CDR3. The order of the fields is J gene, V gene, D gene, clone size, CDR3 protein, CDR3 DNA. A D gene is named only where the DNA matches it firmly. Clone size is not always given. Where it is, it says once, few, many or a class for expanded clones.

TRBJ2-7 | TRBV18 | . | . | CASSPGESEQYF | TGTGCCAGCTCACCAGGAGAATCCGAGCAGTACTTC
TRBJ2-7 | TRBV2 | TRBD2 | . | CASRGTSGGEQYF | TGTGCCAGCAGGGGGACTAGCGGGGGCGAGCAGTACTTC
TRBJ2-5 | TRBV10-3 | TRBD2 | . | CAIGRAGGEETQYF | TGTGCCATCGGAAGAGCGGGGGGGGAAGAGACCCAGTACTTC
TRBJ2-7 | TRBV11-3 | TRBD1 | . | CASTEGTGTYEQYF | TGTGCCAGCACCGAGGGGACAGGGACCTACGAGCAGTACTTC
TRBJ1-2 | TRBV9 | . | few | CASSVQGVYGYTF | TGTGCCAGCAGCGTCCAGGGCGTCTATGGCTACACCTTC
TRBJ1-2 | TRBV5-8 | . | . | CASSFVSHAINYGYTF | TGTGCCAGCAGCTTTGTTAGCCATGCTATCAACTATGGCTACACCTTC
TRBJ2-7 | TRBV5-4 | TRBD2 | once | CASSPPGGGSYEQYF | TGTGCCAGCAGCCCCCCCGGGGGAGGGAGCTACGAGCAGTACTTC
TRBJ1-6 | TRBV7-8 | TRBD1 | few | CASTLDRDSNSPLHF | TGTGCCAGCACCCTTGACAGGGATAGTAATTCACCCCTCCACTTT
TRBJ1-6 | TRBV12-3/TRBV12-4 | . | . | CASSLEGASPLHF | TGTGCCAGCAGTTTGGAGGGTGCTTCACCCCTCCACTTT
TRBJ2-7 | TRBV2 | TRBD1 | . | CASAEDRPSYEQYF | TGTGCCAGCGCGGAGGACAGGCCATCCTACGAGCAGTACTTC
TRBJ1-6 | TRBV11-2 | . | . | CASSQSGAWLALHF | TGTGCCAGCAGTCAATCAGGGGCCTGGTTAGCCCTCCACTTT
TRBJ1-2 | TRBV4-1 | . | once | CASSQDSGYTF | TGCGCCAGCAGCCAAGACTCCGGCTACACCTTC
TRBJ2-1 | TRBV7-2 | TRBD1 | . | CASSPRQGGFFEQFF | TGTGCCAGCAGCCCAAGACAGGGGGGCTTCTTTGAGCAGTTCTTC
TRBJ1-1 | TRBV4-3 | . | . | CASSQGGGPSRALNTEAFF | TGCGCCAGCAGCCAAGGGGGGGGCCCATCCCGCGCCTTGAACACTGAAGCTTTCTTT
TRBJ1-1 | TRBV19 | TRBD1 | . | CASSNRQGGTEAFF | TGTGCCAGTAGTAATCGACAGGGAGGCACTGAAGCTTTCTTT